The sequence of this T cell receptor beta chain was determined in a study of blood T cell repertoires in COVID-19. The table came from immunoSEQ multiplex PCR; TCRdb's copy has only in-frame clones and leaves some out. The data hold about 190,000 clones, with approximately 85% observed a single time. V was pared by 6 bases and J by 7 bases, with 9 bases between. CDR1 is MNHNY and CDR2 is SVGAGI in the germline V gene (reference sequence). CDR3 size: 11 residues. The sequence was collected from a woman over 75 with acute or convalescent COVID-19. V usage is TRBV6-6 and J usage is TRBJ1-2; D is undetermined. Material: peripheral blood. The CDR3 here is CASSQLRGYTF. The CDR3 DNA follows: TGTGCCAGCAGCCAACTTCGTGGCTACACCTTC.